Sequencing of this T cell receptor (beta chain) was carried out in a study of blood T cell repertoires in COVID-19. Study overall: Acute and convalescent COVID-19 specimens originated in the United States, Italy and Spain. The cDNA or gDNA used as material had been derived from T cells, B-cell-depleted T cells, or PBMCs.

Authors' analysis steps: Amplified reference gene primers provided the basis for estimating nucleated cell counts. Assay: immunoSEQ multiplex PCR; the TCRdb copy retains only in-frame clones and omits some. V, J and clone size are those of that table, while D and trimming were read from the DNA. The sample consists of about 160,000 clones, around 90% of them appearing once. Sequences were obtained from peripheral blood. This TCR came from a man aged 18 to 29 with acute or convalescent COVID-19.

This chain's CDR3 is CASSLSGSDQPQHF. DNA of the CDR3: TGCGCCAGCAGCTTGTCGGGGAGTGATCAGCCCCAGCATTTT. The chain recombines TRBV5-1 with TRBJ1-5, with D unclear. The V end was cut by 1 base, the J end by 5 bases, with 10 bases between. Germline lookup yields CDR1 SGHRS and CDR2 YFSETQ. The CDR3 has 14 residues.